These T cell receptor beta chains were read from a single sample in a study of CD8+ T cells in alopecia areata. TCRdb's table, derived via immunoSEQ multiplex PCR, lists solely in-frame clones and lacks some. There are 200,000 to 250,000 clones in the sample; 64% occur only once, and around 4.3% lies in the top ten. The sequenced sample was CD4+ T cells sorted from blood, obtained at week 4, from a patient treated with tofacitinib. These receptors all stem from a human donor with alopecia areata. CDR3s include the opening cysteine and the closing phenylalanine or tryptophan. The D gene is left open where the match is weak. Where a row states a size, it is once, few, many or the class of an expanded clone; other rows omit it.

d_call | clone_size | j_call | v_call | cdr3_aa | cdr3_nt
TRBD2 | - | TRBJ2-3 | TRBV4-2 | CASSPAVRGGAADTQYF | TGTGCCAGCAGCCCCGCCGTACGGGGAGGGGCCGCAGATACGCAGTATTTT
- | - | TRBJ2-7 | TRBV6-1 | CASSGTGVYEQYF | TGTGCCAGCAGTGGGACGGGAGTCTACGAGCAGTACTTC
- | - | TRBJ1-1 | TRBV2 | CASSEYMNTEAFF | TGTGCCAGCAGTGAGTACATGAACACTGAAGCTTTCTTT
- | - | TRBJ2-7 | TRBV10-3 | CAISEGGRSSYEQYF | TGTGCCATCAGTGAGGGTGGCAGGAGCTCCTACGAGCAGTACTTC
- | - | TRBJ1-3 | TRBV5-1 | CASSFAGTSSGNTIYF | TGCGCCAGCAGCTTTGCGGGGACTAGCTCTGGAAACACCATATATTTT
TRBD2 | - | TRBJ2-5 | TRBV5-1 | CASSWEGRKETQYF | TGCGCCAGCAGCTGGGAGGGCCGGAAAGAGACCCAGTACTTC
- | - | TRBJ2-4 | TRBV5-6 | CASSLDGLIMNIQYF | TGTGCCAGCAGCTTGGACGGGTTGATCATGAACATTCAGTACTTC
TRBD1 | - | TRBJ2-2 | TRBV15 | CATSPGQGGSTGELFF | TGTGCCACCAGCCCTGGACAGGGGGGCTCCACCGGGGAGCTGTTTTTT
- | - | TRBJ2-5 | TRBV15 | CATSRDPGGKETQYF | TGTGCCACCAGCAGAGATCCAGGGGGGAAAGAGACCCAGTACTTC
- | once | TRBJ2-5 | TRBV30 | CAWSGPGRETQYF | TGTGCCTGGAGTGGGCCCGGGCGGGAGACCCAGTACTTC
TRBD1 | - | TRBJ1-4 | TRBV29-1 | CSVVDRGPNEKLFF | TGCAGCGTTGTTGACAGGGGGCCGAATGAAAAACTGTTTTTT
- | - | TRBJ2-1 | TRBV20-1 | CSAGAYNEQFF | TGCAGTGCAGGGGCCTACAATGAGCAGTTCTTC
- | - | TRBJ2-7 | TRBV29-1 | CSPDRQAYEQYF | TGCAGCCCTGACCGACAGGCCTACGAGCAGTACTTC
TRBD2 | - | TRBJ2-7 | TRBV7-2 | CASSPPSGYEQYF | TGTGCCAGCAGCCCGCCTAGCGGGTACGAGCAGTACTTC
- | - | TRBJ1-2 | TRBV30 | CAWSVAARGYGYTF | TGTGCCTGGAGTGTAGCTGCGAGGGGCTATGGCTACACCTTC
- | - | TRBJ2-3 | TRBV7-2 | CASSTGTSTDTQYF | TGTGCCAGCAGCACCGGGACTAGCACAGATACGCAGTATTTT
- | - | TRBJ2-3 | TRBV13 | CASSLGATDTQYF | TGTGCCAGCAGCTTAGGGGCCACAGATACGCAGTATTTT
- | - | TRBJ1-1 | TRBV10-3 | CATQATGNTEAFF | TGTGCCACCCAAGCAACAGGGAACACTGAAGCTTTCTTT
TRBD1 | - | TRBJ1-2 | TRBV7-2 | CASSPAGTGIGYTF | TGTGCCAGCAGCCCGGCCGGGACAGGGATAGGCTACACCTTC
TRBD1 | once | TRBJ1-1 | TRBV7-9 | CASSLTGGYTEAFF | TGTGCCAGCAGCTTGACAGGGGGCTACACTGAAGCTTTCTTT
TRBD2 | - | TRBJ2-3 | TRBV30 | CAWRDWTGLRGDGDTQYF | TGTGCCTGGAGAGACTGGACCGGACTGCGGGGGGACGGGGATACGCAGTATTTT
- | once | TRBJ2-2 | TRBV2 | CASTGSTGELFF | TGTGCCAGCACCGGGAGCACCGGGGAGCTGTTTTTT
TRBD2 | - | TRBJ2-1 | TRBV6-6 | CASSYTSGGYNEQFF | TGTGCCAGCAGTTACACTAGCGGGGGCTACAATGAGCAGTTCTTC
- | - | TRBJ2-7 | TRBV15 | CATSREGPSYEQYF | TGTGCCACCAGCAGAGAGGGGCCCTCCTACGAGCAGTACTTC
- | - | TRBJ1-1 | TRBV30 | CAFDRNTEAFF | TGTGCATTCGACCGTAACACTGAAGCTTTCTTT
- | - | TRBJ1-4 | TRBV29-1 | CSVLIPGLGEKLFF | TGCAGCGTTCTTATCCCGGGATTGGGGGAAAAACTGTTTTTT
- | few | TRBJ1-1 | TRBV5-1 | CASSFGGTGMNTEAFF | TGCGCCAGCAGCTTCGGGGGAACAGGGATGAACACTGAAGCTTTCTTT
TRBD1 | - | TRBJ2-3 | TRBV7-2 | CASSSLTGAADTQYF | TGTGCCAGCAGCTCGTTGACAGGGGCCGCAGATACGCAGTATTTT
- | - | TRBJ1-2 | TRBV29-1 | CSVESGYTF | TGCAGCGTTGAATCTGGCTACACCTTC
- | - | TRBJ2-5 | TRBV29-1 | CSVDGRLETQYF | TGCAGCGTTGATGGGAGGTTGGAGACCCAGTACTTC
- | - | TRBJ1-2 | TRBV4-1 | CASSQERGLGYTF | TGCGCCAGCAGCCAAGAGCGGGGGCTTGGCTACACCTTC
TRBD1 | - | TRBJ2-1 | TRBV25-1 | CASSDVGQGARNEQFF | TGTGCCAGCAGTGATGTAGGACAGGGGGCGCGAAATGAGCAGTTCTTC
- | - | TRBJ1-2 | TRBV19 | CASSIGQPYGYTF | TGTGCCAGTAGTATCGGACAACCCTATGGCTACACCTTC
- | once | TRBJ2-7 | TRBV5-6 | CASSLGTEYEQYF | TGTGCCAGCAGCTTGGGGACAGAATACGAGCAGTACTTC
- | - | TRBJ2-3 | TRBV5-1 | CASSVAGTDTQYF | TGCGCCAGCAGTGTTGCCGGCACAGATACGCAGTATTTT
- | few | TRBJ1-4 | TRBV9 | CASSVGGAMDEKLFF | TGTGCCAGCAGCGTAGGAGGGGCCATGGATGAAAAACTGTTTTTT
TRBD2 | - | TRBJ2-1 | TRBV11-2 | CASRTSGGREQFF | TGTGCCAGCAGGACTAGCGGGGGGCGAGAGCAGTTCTTC